The 15 T cell receptor beta chains in this list originate from one sample, sequenced in a study of CD8 T cells in ankylosing spondylitis. General study findings and limits: For ankylosing spondylitis blood, a TCR beta motif of 8 or 9 highly homologous variants appeared characteristic.

TCRdb called the 5' RACE reads again in MiXCR, with one record for every CDR3 protein. Of about 440,000 distinct CDR3 sequences listed, 15% to 20% were seen once; the top ten hold approximately 1%. These TCRs are of unknown antigen specificity. The material sequenced was blood, either unsorted or a sorted T cell fraction (not recorded which). The source is a male donor with ankylosing spondylitis.

This clonotype was counted at least ten times. The chain has TRBV29-1 and TRBJ2-1; 10 bases map to TRBD2. Germline trimming cut 2 bases from V and 5 bases from J; bases unmatched to any gene: 6. The CDR3 is 15 residues long. Germline values: CDR1 SQVTM, CDR2 ANQGSEA. CDR3 in DNA: TGCAGCGTTGAACGGACTAGCGGACCCGACAATGAGCAGTTCTTC. Its protein is CSVERTSGPDNEQFF.

The chain couples TRBV15 to TRBJ2-2; 10 bases are a match to TRBD1. The CDR3 consists of 16 residues. After removal of 1 base from V and 4 bases from J, the junction contained 3 bases not matched to a gene. In germline, CDR1 is LNHNV, CDR2 YYDKDF (reference sequence). The CDR3 DNA reads as TGTGCCACCAGCAGAGGGACAGGGGGTTCCACCGGGGAGCTGTTTTTT. It is translated as CATSRGTGGSTGELFF.

This clonotype showed up just a few times. V gene TRBV4-2 combines with J gene TRBJ1-1; D is uncertain. Germline V gene data show CDR1 as LGHNA and CDR2 as YNFKEQ. CDR3 size: 15 residues. V shed 0 bases and J shed 3 bases, with 11 bases lying between them. The CDR3 here is CASSQDGGTDTEAFF. The DNA of the CDR3 is TGTGCCAGCAGCCAAGATGGTGGTACGGACACTGAAGCTTTCTTT.

The genes are TRBV20-1 and TRBJ1-4; 7 positions match TRBD1. J gave up 4 bases and V 6 bases, and 8 bases lay outside the gene matches. CDR3 size: 14 residues. CDR1 DFQATT and CDR2 SNEGSKA come from the germline V gene (reference sequence). The DNA for the CDR3 is TGCAGTGCCGCAAAGCACAGGGGTAATGAAAAACTGTTTTTT. Amino acid sequence: CSAAKHRGNEKLFF.

This clonotype showed up just a few times. The chain employs TRBV7-6 and TRBJ2-1; TRBD2 agrees at 15 bases. The CDR3 spans 20 residues. Germline values: CDR1 SGHVS, CDR2 FNYEAQ. The junction had 12 bases not matched to a gene; V was cut back by 5 bases and J by 1 base. The CDR3 here is CASSPDLGLAGGGSYNEQFF. For the CDR3, the DNA is TGTGCCAGCAGCCCCGACCTGGGACTAGCGGGAGGAGGGTCCTACAATGAGCAGTTCTTC.

The CDR3 protein is CSAFEGFVRETQYF. The CDR3, as DNA: TGCAGTGCTTTTGAGGGGTTCGTCCGTGAGACCCAGTACTTC. The genes are TRBV20-1 and TRBJ2-5, with D perhaps being TRBD1 or TRBD2 (5 bases each). In germline, CDR1 is DFQATT, CDR2 SNEGSKA (reference sequence). V lost 5 bases, J lost 5 bases, and 18 bases lay in between. This CDR3 region has 14 residues.

The chain links TRBV12-3 or TRBV12-4 to TRBJ1-6; weak D call: TRBD1 (5 bases). Deletions cut 6 bases from V and 9 bases from J, with 12 bases between. CDR3 length equals 13 residues. CDR3 sequence: CASSPHQGSPLHF. Here the CDR3 DNA reads TGTGCCAGCAGCCCCCACCAGGGTTCACCCCTCCACTTT.

This clonotype has a handful of counts. The chain combines TRBV20-1 with TRBJ2-1, with TRBD1 identical over 10 bases. CDR1 DFQATT and CDR2 SNEGSKA come from the germline V gene (reference sequence). V dropped 6 bases and J dropped 7; count of bases not matched to a gene: 9. The CDR3 is made up of 14 amino acids. CDR3 sequence (DNA): TGCAGTGCCACGACAGGGGGCGTAATAAATGAGCAGTTCTTC. Protein product: CSATTGGVINEQFF.

There are a few counts of this clonotype. This chain uses TRBV7-3 with TRBJ2-7, with 10 nucleotides matching TRBD1. This CDR3 has 15 residues. J was trimmed by 4 bases and V by 2 bases; bases with no gene match: 5. CDR1 SGHTA and CDR2 FQGTGA come from the germline V gene. The CDR3 coding sequence is TGTGCCAGCAGCTTAGGCCGGGACAGGGGATACGAGCAGTACTTC. Translation: CASSLGRDRGYEQYF.

The chain has TRBV12-3 or TRBV12-4 and TRBJ2-7; D call uncertain. This CDR3 comprises 13 residues. Trimming removed 8 bases from V and 5 bases from J, with 16 bases in between. DNA for the CDR3: TGTGCCAGCCAGCAGTTCCTTGGGGACGAGCAGTACTTC. It yields the protein CASQQFLGDEQYF.

The V gene is TRBV12-3 or TRBV12-4, the J gene TRBJ2-1; D is undetermined. This CDR3 contains 12 residues. Trimming pared 1 base from V and 6 bases from J, leaving 4 bases between. CDR3 coding DNA: TGTGCCAGCAGTTTAGTAGCCAATGAGCAGTTCTTC. Its protein is CASSLVANEQFF.

This clonotype was counted ten times or more. The rearrangement uses TRBV5-1 and TRBJ2-4; D uncertain. With 4 bases removed from V and 9 bases from J, the gap between germline ends came to 14 bases. Germline loops: CDR1 SGHRS, CDR2 YFSETQ. This CDR3 has 13 residues. In nucleotides, the CDR3 is TGCGCCAGCAGCCTAGGGATGGCCGGCATTCAGTACTTC. The encoded protein is CASSLGMAGIQYF. Full variable domain (missing parts from reference TRBV5-1 and TRBJ2-4): KAGVTQTPRYLIKTRGQQVTLSCSPISGHRSVSWYQQTPGQGLQFLFEYFSETQRNKGNFPGRFSGRQFSNSRSEMNVSTLELGDSALYLCASSLGMAGIQYFGAGTRLSVL.

The sample holds a few counts of this clonotype. The chain couples TRBV7-6 to TRBJ2-2; 9 nucleotides line up with TRBD2. V lost 5 bases, J lost 7 bases, and 14 bases stayed unmatched. The CDR3 contains 17 residues. Germline V gene lookup returns CDR1 SGHVS and CDR2 FNYEAQ. The CDR3 region has the DNA TGTGCCAGCAGCATCCTAGCTGCGGGGGGGCCGGACGGGGAGCTGTTTTTT. Protein sequence: CASSILAAGGPDGELFF.

This clonotype occurred many times. The V gene is TRBV29-1, the J gene TRBJ2-3; D tentatively fits TRBD1 or TRBD2 (6 bases each). Trimming removed 6 bases from V and 1 base from J, with 11 bases in between. The CDR3 is 13 amino acids. CDR1 SQVTM and CDR2 ANQGSEA come from the germline V gene. The CDR3 here is CSVRRGGTDTQYF. Written as DNA, the CDR3 is TGCAGCGTCCGGAGGGGGGGCACAGATACGCAGTATTTT.

This CDR3 is CASTPRGEIHYGYTF. CDR3 nucleotide sequence: TGTGCCAGCACCCCGCGGGGAGAGATCCACTATGGCTACACCTTC. The chain joins TRBV7-8 to TRBJ1-2; D remains ambiguous. The germline V gene has CDR1 SGHVS and CDR2 FQNEAQ. The germline V and J ends were trimmed by 7 bases and 3 bases, with 18 bases remaining between them. CDR3 size: 15 residues.